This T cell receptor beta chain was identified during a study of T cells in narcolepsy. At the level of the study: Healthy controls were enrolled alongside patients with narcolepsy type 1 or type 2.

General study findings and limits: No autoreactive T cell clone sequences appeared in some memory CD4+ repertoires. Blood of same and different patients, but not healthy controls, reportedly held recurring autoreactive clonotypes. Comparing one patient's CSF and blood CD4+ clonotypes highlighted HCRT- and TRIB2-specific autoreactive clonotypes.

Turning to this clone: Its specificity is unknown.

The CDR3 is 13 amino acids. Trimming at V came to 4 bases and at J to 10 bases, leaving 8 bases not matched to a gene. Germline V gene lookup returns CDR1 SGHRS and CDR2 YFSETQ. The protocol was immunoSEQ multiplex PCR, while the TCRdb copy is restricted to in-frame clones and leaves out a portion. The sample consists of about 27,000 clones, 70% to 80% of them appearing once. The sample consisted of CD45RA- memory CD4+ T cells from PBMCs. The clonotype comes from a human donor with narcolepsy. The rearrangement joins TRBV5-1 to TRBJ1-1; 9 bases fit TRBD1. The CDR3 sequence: CASSGQGFERAFF. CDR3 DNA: TGCGCCAGCAGCGGACAGGGGTTTGAGAGAGCTTTCTTT.